The entry below describes one T cell receptor (beta chain). This sample was taken from a study of CD8 T cells in Susac syndrome. The RNA, 0.5 to 1 ug, was put through reverse transcription using random hexamers. TCRdb re-called the immunoSEQ multiplex PCR reads with MiXCR, one entry per CDR3 protein. The sample includes roughly 130,000 distinct CDR3 sequences, 85% to 95% of them seen just once. V was shortened by 3 bases and J by 4 bases, with 15 bases between the two germline ends. This CDR3 comprises 15 residues. From germline, CDR1 is KGHSH and CDR2 LQKENI. The sequenced sample was CD4+ T cells from PBMCs. The chain recombines TRBV18 with TRBJ1-1, with a weak D call TRBD1 (6 bases). The sequence was collected from a human donor with multiple sclerosis. In nucleotides, the CDR3 is TGTGCCAGCTCACCCCAGGGGCAGTCGGGCACTGAAGCTTTCTTT. Protein sequence: CASSPQGQSGTEAFF.